These T cell receptor beta chains were read from a single sample in a study of T-cell reconstitution after alpha-beta-depleted transplantation in children. TCRdb re-analysed the PCR reads in MiXCR, keeping a single row per CDR3 protein. The top ten clones hold around 6% of a sample with some 530,000 distinct CDR3 sequences, approximately 12% of them seen once. The specimen comprised PBMCs from the stem cell graft donor, sampled from the stem cell graft. Receptor source: a human donor who donated a stem cell graft to a child with combined immunodeficiency. Each CDR3 is given without its conserved first and last residue.

>TRBV7-2
ASSLLAGGSSYEQY
>TRBV10-3
AISESAALMQY
>TRBV6-2/TRBV6-3
ASSSRDRGGETQY
>TRBV12-3/TRBV12-4
ASRKTGGGYT
>TRBV5-1
ASSLRGLNEKLF
>TRBV5-1
ASSSDNWSTEAF
>TRBV10-1
ASSDIFYGYT
>TRBV3-1
ASSHQGTTDTQY
>TRBV9
ASSVEGNSLYEQY
>TRBV6-2/TRBV6-3
ASSYGGDQF
>TRBV14
ASSQDIYRDKY
>TRBV24-1
ATGSDRTGELF
>TRBV10-3
AIQGRETGANVLT
>TRBV12-3/TRBV12-4
ASSSGGGPVHEQF
>TRBV5-5
ASSRGPFNEQF
>TRBV27
ASSGGNTYEQY
>TRBV5-1
ASSLVASSATDTQY
>TRBV12-3/TRBV12-4
ASTKGHSNQPQH
>TRBV5-1
ASTITTGGAYEQY
>TRBV7-9
ASSLDGGGPDTQY
>TRBV7-6
ASSLEWTYEQY
>TRBV7-9
ASSSSGRGDTQY
>TRBV12-3/TRBV12-4
ASSFGGGRRSEAF
>TRBV7-3
ASSFGGTGANVLT
>TRBV29-1
SVAGSTGELF
>TRBV7-9
ASSTRGAGRTDTQY
>TRBV7-9
ASSPRIQIVPGNTIY
>TRBV11-1
ASSLDRGPGYT
>TRBV25-1
ASRLGGSEAF
>TRBV5-5
ASSSLRQGYNEQF
>TRBV12-3/TRBV12-4
ASSFWRDTDTQN
>TRBV4-3
ASSQDRATNEKLF
>TRBV7-9
ASSSGTGGHEQY
>TRBV7-3
ASRVGAGDAGELF
>TRBV9
ASSQGTTYEQY
>TRBV19
ASSIEGNEQY
>TRBV5-1
ASSLEGWGRAFNEQF
>TRBV27
ASALADSYNEQF
>TRBV5-5
ASSLAPRDRANYGYT
>TRBV6-2/TRBV6-3
ASSILPGGELF
>TRBV9
ASKARLTINTQY
>TRBV27
ASKGAEQY
>TRBV12-3/TRBV12-4
ASSFYSGGDNEQF
>TRBV6-1
ASSVWTSPNIQY
>TRBV7-2
ASSLRPGHSYEQY
>TRBV12-3/TRBV12-4
ASSPLTSAAYEQY
>TRBV6-2/TRBV6-3
ASSYGQTYEQY
>TRBV2
ASSEVTRPYEQY
>TRBV4-3
ASSQEWDGQGQPQH
>TRBV7-9
ASSTGQDLYTGELF
>TRBV10-3
AISGTSSYNEQF
>TRBV6-2/TRBV6-3
ASSFDPGLAGNTDTQY
>TRBV24-1
ATSGGDWDEQY